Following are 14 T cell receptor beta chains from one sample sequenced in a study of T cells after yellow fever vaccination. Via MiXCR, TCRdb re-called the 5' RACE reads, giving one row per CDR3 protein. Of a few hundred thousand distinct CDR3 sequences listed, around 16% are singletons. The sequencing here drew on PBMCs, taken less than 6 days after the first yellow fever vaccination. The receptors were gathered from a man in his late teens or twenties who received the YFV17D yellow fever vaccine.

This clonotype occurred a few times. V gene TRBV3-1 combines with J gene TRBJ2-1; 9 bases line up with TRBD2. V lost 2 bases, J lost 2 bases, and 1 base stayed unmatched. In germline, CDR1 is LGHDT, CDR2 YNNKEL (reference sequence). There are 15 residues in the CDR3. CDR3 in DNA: TGTGCCAGCAGCCAACTAGCGGGGCCCTACAATGAGCAGTTCTTC. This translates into CASSQLAGPYNEQFF.

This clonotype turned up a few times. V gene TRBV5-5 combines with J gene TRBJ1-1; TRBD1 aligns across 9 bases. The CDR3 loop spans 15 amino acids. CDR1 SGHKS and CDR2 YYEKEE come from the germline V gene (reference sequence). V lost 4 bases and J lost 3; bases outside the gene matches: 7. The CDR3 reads CASSIRTGADTEAFF. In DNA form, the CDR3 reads TGTGCCAGCAGCATCCGGACAGGGGCGGACACTGAAGCTTTCTTT.

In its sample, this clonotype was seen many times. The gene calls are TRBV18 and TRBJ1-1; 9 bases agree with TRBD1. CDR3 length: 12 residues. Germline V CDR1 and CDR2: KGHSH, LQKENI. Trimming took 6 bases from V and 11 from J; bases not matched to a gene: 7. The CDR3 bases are TGTGCCAGCTCTGGGAGTGACAGGGGGGCTTTCTTT. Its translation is CASSGSDRGAFF.

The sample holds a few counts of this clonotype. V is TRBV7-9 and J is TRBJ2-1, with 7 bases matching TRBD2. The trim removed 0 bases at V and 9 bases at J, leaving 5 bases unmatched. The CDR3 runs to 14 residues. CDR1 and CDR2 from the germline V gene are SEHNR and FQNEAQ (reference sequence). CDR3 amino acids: CASSLAIGRSEQFF. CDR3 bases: TGTGCCAGCAGCTTAGCGATCGGGAGGTCTGAGCAGTTCTTC.

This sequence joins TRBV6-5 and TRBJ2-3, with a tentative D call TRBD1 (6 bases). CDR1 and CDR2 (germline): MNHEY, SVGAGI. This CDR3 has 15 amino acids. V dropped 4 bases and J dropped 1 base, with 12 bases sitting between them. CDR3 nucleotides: TGTGCCAGCAGTTCCCGGGACAAAGGCACAGATACGCAGTATTTT. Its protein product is CASSSRDKGTDTQYF.

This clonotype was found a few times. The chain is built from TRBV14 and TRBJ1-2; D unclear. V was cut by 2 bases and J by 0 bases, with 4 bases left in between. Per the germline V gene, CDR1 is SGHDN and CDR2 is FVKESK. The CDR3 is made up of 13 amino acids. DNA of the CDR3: TGTGCCAGCAGCCAACAGGCTAACTATGGCTACACCTTC. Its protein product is CASSQQANYGYTF.

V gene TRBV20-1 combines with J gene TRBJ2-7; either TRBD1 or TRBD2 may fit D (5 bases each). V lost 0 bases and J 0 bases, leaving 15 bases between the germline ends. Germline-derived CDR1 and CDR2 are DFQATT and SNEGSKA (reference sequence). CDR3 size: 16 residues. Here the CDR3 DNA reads TGCAGTGCTAGAGATATCCGGGCAGGGAGCTCCTACGAGCAGTACGTC. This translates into CSARDIRAGSSYEQYV.

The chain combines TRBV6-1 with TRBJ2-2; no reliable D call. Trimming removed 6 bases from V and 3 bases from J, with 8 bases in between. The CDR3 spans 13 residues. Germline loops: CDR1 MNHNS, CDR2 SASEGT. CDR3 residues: CASRIAYTGELFF. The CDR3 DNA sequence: TGTGCCAGCAGGATTGCCTACACCGGGGAGCTGTTTTTT.

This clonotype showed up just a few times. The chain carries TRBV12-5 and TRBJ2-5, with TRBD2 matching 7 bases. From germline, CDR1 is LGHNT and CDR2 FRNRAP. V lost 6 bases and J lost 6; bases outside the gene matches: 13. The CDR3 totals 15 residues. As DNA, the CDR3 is TGTGCTAGTGGGGGGACCGGGAGGCAGGGAAAGACCCAGTACTTC. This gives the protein CASGGTGRQGKTQYF.

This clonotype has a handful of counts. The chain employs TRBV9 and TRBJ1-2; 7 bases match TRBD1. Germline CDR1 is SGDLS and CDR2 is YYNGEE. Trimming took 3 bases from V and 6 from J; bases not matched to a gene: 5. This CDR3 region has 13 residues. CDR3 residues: CASSADRENGYTF. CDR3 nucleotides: TGTGCCAGCAGCGCCGACAGGGAGAATGGCTACACCTTC.

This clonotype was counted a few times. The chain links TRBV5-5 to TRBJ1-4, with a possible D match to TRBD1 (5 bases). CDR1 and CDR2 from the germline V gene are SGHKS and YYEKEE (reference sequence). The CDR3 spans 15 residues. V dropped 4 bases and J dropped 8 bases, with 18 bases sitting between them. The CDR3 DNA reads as TGTGCCAGCAGCCAGGCGGGGCCCCGGGGGGAAAAACTGTTTTTT. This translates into CASSQAGPRGEKLFF.

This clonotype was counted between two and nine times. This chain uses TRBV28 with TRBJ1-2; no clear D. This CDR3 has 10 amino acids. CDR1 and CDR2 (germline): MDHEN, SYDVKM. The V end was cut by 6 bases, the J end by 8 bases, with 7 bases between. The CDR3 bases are TGTGCCAGCAGCGCTAAGGGCTACACCTTC. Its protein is CASSAKGYTF.

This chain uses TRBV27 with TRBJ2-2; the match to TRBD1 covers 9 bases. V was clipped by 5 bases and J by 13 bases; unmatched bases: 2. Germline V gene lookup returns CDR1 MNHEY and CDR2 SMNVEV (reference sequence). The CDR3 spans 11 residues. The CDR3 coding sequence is TGTGCCAGCAGTAAGGACAGGGGGCTGTTTTTT. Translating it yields CASSKDRGLFF.

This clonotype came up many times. CDR3 region: CASSLFAMSGGSTDTQYF. The CDR3 nucleotides are TGTGCCAGCAGTTTATTTGCAATGTCGGGGGGCAGCACAGATACGCAGTATTTT. The V and J genes are TRBV27 and TRBJ2-3; weak D call: TRBD2 (7 bases). CDR3 length equals 18 residues. Looked up from germline, CDR1 is MNHEY and CDR2 is SMNVEV (reference sequence). The V and J ends lost 1 base and 0 bases respectively, with 17 bases between them.